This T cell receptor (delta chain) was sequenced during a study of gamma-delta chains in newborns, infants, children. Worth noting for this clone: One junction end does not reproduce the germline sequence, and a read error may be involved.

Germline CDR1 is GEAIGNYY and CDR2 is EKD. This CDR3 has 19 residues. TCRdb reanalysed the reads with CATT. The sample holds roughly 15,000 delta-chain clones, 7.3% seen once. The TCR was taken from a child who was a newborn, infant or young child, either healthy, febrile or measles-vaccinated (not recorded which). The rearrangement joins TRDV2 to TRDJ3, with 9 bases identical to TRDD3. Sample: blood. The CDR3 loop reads CACGTVGGIHSWDTRQMFF. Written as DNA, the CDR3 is TGTGCCTGTGGCACCGTCGGGGGGATACACTCCTGGGACACCCGACAGATGTTTTTC.